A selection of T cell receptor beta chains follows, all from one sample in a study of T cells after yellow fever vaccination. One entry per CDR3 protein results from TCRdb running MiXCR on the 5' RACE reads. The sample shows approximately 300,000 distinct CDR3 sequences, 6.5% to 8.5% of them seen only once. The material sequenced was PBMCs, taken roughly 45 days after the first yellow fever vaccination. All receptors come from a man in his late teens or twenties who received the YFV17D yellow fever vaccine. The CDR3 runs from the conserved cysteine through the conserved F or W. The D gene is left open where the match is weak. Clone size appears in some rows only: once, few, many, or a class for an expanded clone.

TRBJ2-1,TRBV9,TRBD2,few,TGTGCCAGCAGCGGGACTAGCGGGGAACAAGGCCTTGATGAGCAGTTCTTC,CASSGTSGEQGLDEQFF
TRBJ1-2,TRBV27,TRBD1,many,TGTGCCAGCAGTGCGACAGGGGACTATGGCTACACCTTC,CASSATGDYGYTF
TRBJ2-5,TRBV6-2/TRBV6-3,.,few,TGTGCCAGCAGTTACCCGTCCAGCCTCGGGTCAGGGACCCAGTACTTC,CASSYPSSLGSGTQYF
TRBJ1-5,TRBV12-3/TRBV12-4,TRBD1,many,TGTGCCAGCAGTTTAGGGACAGGGCCCCAGCCCCAGCATTTT,CASSLGTGPQPQHF
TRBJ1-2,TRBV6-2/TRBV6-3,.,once,TGTGCCAGCAGTTACAACGGGGGGAACGGCTACACCTTC,CASSYNGGNGYTF
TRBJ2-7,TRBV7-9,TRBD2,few,TGTGCCAGCAGCGAGATGACTAGCGGGGGTTTGGGCTACGAGCAGTACTTC,CASSEMTSGGLGYEQYF
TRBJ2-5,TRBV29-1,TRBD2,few,TGCAGCGTTGAACTAGCGGGGCGTGGAGAGACCCAGTACTTC,CSVELAGRGETQYF
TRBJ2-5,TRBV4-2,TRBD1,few,TGTGCCAGCAGCCAAGGGACAGGGGGTGACCAAGAGACCCAGTACTTC,CASSQGTGGDQETQYF
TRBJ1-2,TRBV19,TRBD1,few,TGTGCCAGTAGTATTGAGAGGGGGCTAGGATTCGGCTACACCTTC,CASSIERGLGFGYTF
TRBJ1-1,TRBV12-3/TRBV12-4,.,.,TGTGCCAGCAGTTTCCTACAGCTGAACACTGAAGCTTTCTTT,CASSFLQLNTEAFF
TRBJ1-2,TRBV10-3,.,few,TGTGCCATCAGTGAGTCTCGGGGGCTGGACTATGGCTACACCTTC,CAISESRGLDYGYTF
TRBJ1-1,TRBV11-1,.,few,TGTGCCAGCAGCCCTAAAAAACAGGGACGACCCAGTGACACTGAAGCTTTCTTT,CASSPKKQGRPSDTEAFF
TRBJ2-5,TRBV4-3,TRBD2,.,TGCGCCAGCAGCCAAGATATGTCTCGTAGCGGGGGCCCGGAGAGAGAGACCCAGTACTTC,CASSQDMSRSGGPERETQYF
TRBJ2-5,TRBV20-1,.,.,TGCAGTGCCCGAACGCTCGGAGAGACCCAGTACTTC,CSARTLGETQYF
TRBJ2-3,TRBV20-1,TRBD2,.,TGCAGTGCTAGAGATCGGCGGGGGGACACAGATACGCAGTATTTT,CSARDRRGDTDTQYF
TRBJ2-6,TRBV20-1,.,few,TGCAGTGCTAGTCTTGGCTCTGGGGCCAACGTCCTGACTTTC,CSASLGSGANVLTF
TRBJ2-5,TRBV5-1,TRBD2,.,TGCGCCAGCAGCTTGTCCGCGGGGGGGCCAGAGACCCAGTACTTC,CASSLSAGGPETQYF
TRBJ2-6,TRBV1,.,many,TGCACCAGCAGCCAGGGACTGACTCGAACTGGGGCCAACGTCCTGACTTTC,CTSSQGLTRTGANVLTF
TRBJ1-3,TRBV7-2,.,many,TGTGCCAGCGGTTACTCTGGAAACACCATATATTTT,CASGYSGNTIYF
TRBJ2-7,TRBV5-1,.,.,TGCGCCAGCAAAGGAGGCAACCCTCCCTACGAGCAGTACTTC,CASKGGNPPYEQYF
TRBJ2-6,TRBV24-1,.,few,TGTGCCACCAGTGATTCTTTCTCTGGGGCCAACGTCCTGACTTTC,CATSDSFSGANVLTF
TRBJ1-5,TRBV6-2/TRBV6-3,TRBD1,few,TGTGCCAGCAGACCACGGACAGGTTACAATCAGCCCCAGCATTTT,CASRPRTGYNQPQHF
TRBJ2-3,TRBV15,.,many,TGTGCCACCAGCAGAGTTGGGGGCACAGATACGCAGTATTTT,CATSRVGGTDTQYF
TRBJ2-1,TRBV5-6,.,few,TGTGCCAGCAGTCCGACACCCTCTGAGACCTACAATGAGCAGTTCTTC,CASSPTPSETYNEQFF
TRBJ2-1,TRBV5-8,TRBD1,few,TGTGCCAGCAGCTCGACAGGGGCCTCCTACAATGAGCAGTTCTTC,CASSSTGASYNEQFF
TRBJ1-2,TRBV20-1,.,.,TGCAGTGCCGGGGGGCAGGGAATAAGCTACACCTTC,CSAGGQGISYTF
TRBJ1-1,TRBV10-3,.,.,TGTGCCATCAGTGAGTACGGACAGCAGCATATGAACACTGAAGCTTTCTTT,CAISEYGQQHMNTEAFF
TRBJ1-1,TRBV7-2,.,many,TGTGCCAGCAGCTCCAGGTGGGACACTGAAGCTTTCTTT,CASSSRWDTEAFF
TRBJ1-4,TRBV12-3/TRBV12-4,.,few,TGTGCCAGCAGTTTAAGGCACAATGAAAAACTGTTTTTT,CASSLRHNEKLFF
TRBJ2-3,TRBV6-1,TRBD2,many,TGTGCCAGCAGTCCCGGGGGGGGCCGGTTAGATACGCAGTATTTT,CASSPGGGRLDTQYF
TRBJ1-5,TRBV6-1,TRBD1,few,TGTGCCAGCAGTCAGGGGGCCGGGCAGCCCCAGCATTTT,CASSQGAGQPQHF
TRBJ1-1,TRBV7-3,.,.,TGTGCCAGCAGCTCTCCAGGGTCGGGGGCTGAAGCTTTCTTT,CASSSPGSGAEAFF
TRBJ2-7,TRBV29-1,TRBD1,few,TGCAGCGTAGCGACAGGGGGCGCGGTTTACGAGCAGTACTTC,CSVATGGAVYEQYF
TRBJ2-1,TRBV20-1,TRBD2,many,TGCAGTGCTAGAAGCGGACTAGTCAATGAGCAGTTCTTC,CSARSGLVNEQFF
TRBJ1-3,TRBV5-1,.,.,TGCGCCAGCAGCCCCGGATGGGGGCAAAGCTCTGGAAACACCATATATTTT,CASSPGWGQSSGNTIYF
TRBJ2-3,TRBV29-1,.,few,TGCAGCGTTGCCGCCGGTACTAGCACAGATACGCAGTATTTT,CSVAAGTSTDTQYF
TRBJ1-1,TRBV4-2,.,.,TGTGCCAGCAGCCAAGAGGACGGTACTGAAGCTTTCTTT,CASSQEDGTEAFF
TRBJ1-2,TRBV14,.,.,TGTGCCAGCAGCCAAGCGGGGAGTTTCTATGGCTACACCTTC,CASSQAGSFYGYTF
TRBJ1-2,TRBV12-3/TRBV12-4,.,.,TGTGCCAGCAGTTTAGGGGGGTCTGAGGACTATGGCTACACCTTC,CASSLGGSEDYGYTF
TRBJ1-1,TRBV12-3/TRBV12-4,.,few,TGTGCCACCTTGAGGAGTATGAACACTGAAGCTTTCTTT,CATLRSMNTEAFF
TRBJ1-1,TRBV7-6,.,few,TGTGCCAGCAGCTTAGCGGGGGATGGAGGGGCAGCTTTCTTT,CASSLAGDGGAAFF
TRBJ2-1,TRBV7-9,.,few,TGTGCCAGCAGCTTATATCACGCCAGGGTGGATGAGCAGTTCTTC,CASSLYHARVDEQFF
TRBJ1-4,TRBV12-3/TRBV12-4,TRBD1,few,TGTGCCAGCAGGGGATACAGGGGGCGTGAAAAACTGTTTTTT,CASRGYRGREKLFF
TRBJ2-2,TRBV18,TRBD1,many,TGTGCCAGCTCACCAGGGACAGGGAACACCGGGGAGCTGTTTTTT,CASSPGTGNTGELFF
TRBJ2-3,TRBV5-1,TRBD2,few,TGCGCCAGCAGCCAAGGACTAGACGGGTGGGGCACAGATACGCAGTATTTT,CASSQGLDGWGTDTQYF
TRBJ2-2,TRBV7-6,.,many,TGTGCCAGCAGCCCAGGGTCGGGGACGAACACCGGGGAGCTGTTTTTT,CASSPGSGTNTGELFF
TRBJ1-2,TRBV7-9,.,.,TGTGCCAGCAGCTTAGATGGGGGCCTAGGGTATGGCTACACCTTC,CASSLDGGLGYGYTF
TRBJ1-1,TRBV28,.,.,TGTGCCAGCAGTTCTGGACGCCTGGGAGCTTTCTTT,CASSSGRLGAFF
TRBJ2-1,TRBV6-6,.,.,TGTGCCAGCAGTCCCGGGTTAGTTCGGTTCTTC,CASSPGLVRFF
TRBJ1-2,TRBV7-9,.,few,TGTGCCATGGAAACGGGGCCCTATGGCTACACCTTC,CAMETGPYGYTF
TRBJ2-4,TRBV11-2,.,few,TGTGCCAGCGGTGGACCTCCAGCCAAAAACATTCAGTACTTC,CASGGPPAKNIQYF
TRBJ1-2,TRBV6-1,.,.,TGTGCCAGCAGTGAAGTACCAGGGGATGGCGGCTACACCTTC,CASSEVPGDGGYTF
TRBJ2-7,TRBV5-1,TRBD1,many,TGCGCCAGCAGCTTGGACAGGGGCAATTACGAGCAGTACTTC,CASSLDRGNYEQYF
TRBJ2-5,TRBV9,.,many,TGTGCCAGCAGCGCAGGGGACCGGGAGGTAGAGACCCAGTACTTC,CASSAGDREVETQYF
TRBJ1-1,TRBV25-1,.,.,TGTGCCAGCAGTGGTCGGGACACTGAAGCTTTCTTT,CASSGRDTEAFF
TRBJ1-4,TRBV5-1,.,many,TGCGCCAGCACCACGGCAACTAATGAAAAACTGTTTTTT,CASTTATNEKLFF
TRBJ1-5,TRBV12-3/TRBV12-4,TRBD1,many,TGTGCCACCCGTGGACAGGGCAATCAGCCCCAGCATTTT,CATRGQGNQPQHF
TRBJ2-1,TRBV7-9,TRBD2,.,TGTGCCAGCAGCTTAGCGCTAGCGGGGGGTGTCAATGAGCAGTTCTTC,CASSLALAGGVNEQFF
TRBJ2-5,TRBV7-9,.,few,TGTGCCAGCAGGGGAGGGAGGGGGCAAGAGACCCAGTACTTC,CASRGGRGQETQYF
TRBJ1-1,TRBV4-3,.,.,TGCGCCAGCAGCCAAGATGCAGGGGCGAACACTGAAGCTTTCTTT,CASSQDAGANTEAFF